The 28 T cell receptor beta chains presented below share a single source sample, sequenced in a study of post-analysis software for immune sequencing data. General study findings and limits: The study found TRBV5-6, TRBV5-1 and TRBV20-1 among several TRBV segments more frequent in patients than controls.

Tagging with unique molecular identifiers was a feature of the TCR beta cDNA libraries. TCRdb used MiXCR to reprocess the PCR reads, holding one entry per CDR3 protein. The sample has 820,000 or so distinct CDR3 sequences; about 57% are singletons. The antigens for these receptors are not known. Sequencing was carried out using blood. These receptors were collected from a girl aged 10-17 years with multiple sclerosis.

This chain links TRBV4-1 with TRBJ1-1, with D hard to call. Trimming shortened V by 0 bases and J by 0 bases, and 5 bases separated the two germline ends. The length of the CDR3 is 14 residues. Germline V gene lookup returns CDR1 MGHRA and CDR2 YSYEKL. CDR3 in DNA: TGCGCCAGCAGCCAAGATCTGCTGAACACTGAAGCTTTCTTT. Protein: CASSQDLLNTEAFF.

V and J are TRBV6-5 and TRBJ2-3; 7 nucleotides align to TRBD1. Germline V gene lookup returns CDR1 MNHEY and CDR2 SVGAGI. The CDR3 contains 15 residues. V was pared by 4 bases and J by 2 bases, with 6 bases of the junction left unmatched. The CDR3 DNA sequence: TGTGCCAGCAGTTGGGCAGGGGGACACACAGATACGCAGTATTTT. Its protein is CASSWAGGHTDTQYF.

The J gene is TRBJ1-2, the V gene TRBV4-1; tentative D call: TRBD1 (6 bases). Trimming cost V 1 base and J 7 bases, with 16 bases left between them. Germline lookup yields CDR1 MGHRA and CDR2 YSYEKL. The CDR3 contains 15 residues. The CDR3 coding sequence is TGCGCCAGCAGCCAAGGGGTCAGGGGCGCCGGTGGCTACACCTTC. It is translated as CASSQGVRGAGGYTF.

The chain joins TRBV2 to TRBJ2-7, with D tentatively TRBD1 (6 bases). In germline, CDR1 is SNHLY, CDR2 FYNNEI. The V end lost 6 bases, the J end lost 1 base, and 13 bases lay between the germline ends. The CDR3 consists of 14 residues. This CDR3 is CASSRLRGSYEQYF. The CDR3 DNA reads TGTGCCAGCAGCCGCCTCAGGGGTTCCTACGAGCAGTACTTC.

V and J are TRBV14 and TRBJ2-1, with 11 bases that match TRBD2. The J call is in doubt because the DNA end fits TRBJ2-7 better. This CDR3 is 17 amino acids long. The germline V gene encodes CDR1 SGHDN and CDR2 FVKESK. The CDR3 sequence: CASSQDRLAGGSNEQYF. The DNA for the CDR3 is TGTGCCAGCAGCCAAGACCGTCTAGCGGGAGGTAGTAATGAGCAGTACTTC.

This clonotype was counted only a few times. The J gene is TRBJ2-1, the V gene TRBV7-3, with TRBD2 identical over 14 bases. Looked up from germline, CDR1 is SGHTA and CDR2 is FQGTGA. The CDR3 contains 14 residues. Trimming at V came to 5 bases and at J to 9 bases, leaving 3 bases not matched to a gene. The CDR3 DNA sequence: TGTGCCAGCAGCGGGACTAGCGGGAGAGGTGAGCAGTTCTTC. It yields the protein CASSGTSGRGEQFF.

The chain joins TRBV29-1 to TRBJ1-5; 9 nucleotides agree with TRBD1. V shed 6 bases and J 7 bases; nucleotides not matched to a gene: 10. This CDR3 has 14 residues. Germline CDR1 SQVTM, CDR2 ANQGSEA. The CDR3: CSVGGQGSDQPQHF. As DNA, the CDR3 is TGCAGCGTGGGGGGACAGGGCAGTGACCAGCCCCAGCATTTT.

This sequence joins TRBV15 and TRBJ2-3; TRBD2 aligns across 9 bases. CDR1 LNHNV and CDR2 YYDKDF come from the germline V gene (reference sequence). Trimming cost V 4 bases and J 2 bases; bases outside gene matches: 10. The CDR3 extends over 17 amino acids. Here the CDR3 reads CATSNVVTSGFTDTQYF. CDR3 DNA: TGTGCCACCAGCAACGTCGTGACTAGCGGATTCACAGATACGCAGTATTTT.

This rearrangement joins TRBV12-3 or TRBV12-4 to TRBJ2-4; 12 bases match TRBD2. Germline trimming cut 4 bases from V and 5 bases from J; bases unmatched to any gene: 6. CDR3 length: 16 residues. CDR3 loop: CASSSGLAGRQNIQYF. In DNA, the CDR3 is TGTGCCAGCAGTTCGGGACTAGCGGGCCGGCAAAACATTCAGTACTTC.

For this clonotype: At one boundary the junction diverges from the germline segment, which might be a read error. The CDR3 nucleotides are TGCGCCAGCAGCTTAGTTTCCGGGGAGAACCACTACGAGCAGTACTTC. This translates into CASSLVSGENHYEQYF. This sequence joins TRBV7-9 and TRBJ2-5; D possibly corresponds to TRBD2 (5 bases). The J call may be wrong; the DNA end is better matched by TRBJ2-7. There are 16 residues in the CDR3. CDR1 and CDR2 (germline): SEHNR, FQNEAQ (reference sequence).

V usage is TRBV4-1 and J usage is TRBJ1-2, with D possibly matching TRBD1 (5 bases). The V gene lost 0 bases and the J gene lost 4 bases, with 12 bases spanning the gap. Germline loops: CDR1 MGHRA, CDR2 YSYEKL. The CDR3 is made up of 15 amino acids. DNA of the CDR3: TGCGCCAGCAGCCAAGATGTAGGGACGTCCTATGGCTACACCTTC. It yields the protein CASSQDVGTSYGYTF.

This sequence joins TRBV5-1 and TRBJ1-6; 8 bases align to TRBD1. This CDR3 region has 14 residues. V gave up 2 bases and J gave up 14 bases; unmatched junction bases: 9. Germline CDR1 and CDR2: SGHRS and YFSETQ. In DNA, the CDR3 is TGCGCCAGCAGCTTCCGACAGGGGTCCGACTCCCTCCACTTT. Its protein product is CASSFRQGSDSLHF.

The V call is TRBV5-1, the J call TRBJ1-4, with D uncertain. V was cut by 2 bases and J by 1 base, with 6 bases left in between. From germline, CDR1 is SGHRS and CDR2 YFSETQ. CDR3 size: 14 residues. The DNA for the CDR3 is TGCGCCAGCAGCTTTCGGGAAACTAATGAAAAACTGTTTTTT. Amino acids: CASSFRETNEKLFF.

The table lists this clonotype with a few counts. The rearrangement links TRBV4-1 to TRBJ1-2, with D tentatively TRBD1 (5 bases). There are 16 residues in the CDR3. V lost 0 bases and J lost 1, with 12 bases in between. CDR1 is MGHRA and CDR2 is YSYEKL in the germline V gene. DNA for the CDR3: TGCGCCAGCAGCCAAGAGGTGGGCAGGGTTAACTATGGCTACACCTTC. Protein product: CASSQEVGRVNYGYTF.

About this clonotype: A junction boundary mismatches the germline segment, possibly from a read error. CDR3 protein: CASSQLQLAEPYEQDF. The CDR3 bases are TGTGCCAGCTCGCAACTCCAACTAGCGGAGCCCTACGAGCAGGACTTC. V and J are TRBV18 and TRBJ2-7; 8 bases are shared with TRBD2. The CDR3 consists of 16 residues. Germline CDR1 reads KGHSH; CDR2 reads LQKENI.

In this sample, this clonotype turned up once. The chain recombines TRBV29-1 with TRBJ2-5; D uncertain. This CDR3 is built from 12 residues. Germline V gene data show CDR1 as SQVTM and CDR2 as ANQGSEA. V was clipped by 6 bases and J by 2 bases, with 10 bases between them. CDR3 amino acids: CSVGRFQETQYF. DNA for the CDR3: TGCAGCGTAGGACGGTTTCAAGAGACCCAGTACTTC.

This chain connects TRBV3-1 to TRBJ2-1, with 8 bases identical to TRBD2. CDR1 is LGHDT and CDR2 is YNNKEL in the germline V gene (reference sequence). V was clipped by 1 base and J by 8 bases; unmatched bases: 7. CDR3 length: 15 residues. The CDR3 region has the DNA TGTGCCAGCAGCCAAGGATTAGCGGGATCTCATGAGCAGTTCTTC. Its protein is CASSQGLAGSHEQFF.

Points on this clonotype: At one end, the junction sequence differs from germline, possibly due to a read error. V is TRBV5-6 and J is TRBJ2-7; TRBD2 might be the D (6 bases). The J call is uncertain, as TRBJ2-5 better fits the DNA end. The CDR3 length is 14 residues. Germline CDR1 reads SGHDT; CDR2 reads YYEEEE. The CDR3, as DNA: TGTGCCAACAGCTTGGAAGGGGCGGGGGAGACCCAGTACTTC. Amino acids: CANSLEGAGETQYF.

The V and J genes are TRBV2 and TRBJ2-5; 10 bases fit TRBD1. The J call may be in error: the DNA end matches TRBJ2-7 better. This CDR3 comprises 16 residues. The germline CDR1 and CDR2 sequences are SNHLY and FYNNEI. Here the CDR3 DNA reads TGTGCCAGCAGTGAAGCGGGGGGACAGGGGATCTACGAGCAGTACTTC. It codes for CASSEAGGQGIYEQYF.

To note about this clonotype: The junction departs from the called germline gene at one end, perhaps through a read error. V and J are TRBV6-1 and TRBJ1-1; 7 bases line up with TRBD1. There are 17 residues in the CDR3. CDR1 and CDR2 (germline): MNHNS, SASEGT. CDR3 residues: CVSSEAGGGQVRVEAFF. The CDR3 coding sequence is TGTGTCAGCAGTGAAGCCGGAGGAGGACAGGTACGGGTTGAAGCTTTCTTT.

The V gene is TRBV4-2, the J gene TRBJ1-1; a possible D gene is TRBD1 (6 bases). CDR3 length: 18 amino acids. Per germline, CDR1 LGHNA and CDR2 YNFKEQ. The V end lost 0 bases, the J end lost 1 base, and 18 bases lay between the germline ends. The CDR3 region has the DNA TGTGCCAGCAGCCAAGATCGCGGGGGCGCGATTAGGAACACTGAAGCTTTCTTT. Translated: CASSQDRGGAIRNTEAFF.

This clonotype was seen a handful of times. The V gene is TRBV7-9, the J gene TRBJ2-7, with TRBD2 matching over 11 bases. The trim removed 5 bases at V and 3 bases at J, leaving 9 bases unmatched. The CDR3 extends over 16 amino acids. Germline CDR1 SEHNR, CDR2 FQNEAQ (reference sequence). Here the CDR3 reads CASSPSTGTSGYEQYF. The DNA of the CDR3 is TGTGCCAGCAGCCCGAGTACCGGGACTAGCGGCTACGAGCAGTACTTC.

This chain connects TRBV7-8 to TRBJ1-2; TRBD1 might be the D (5 bases). CDR1 and CDR2 from the germline V gene are SGHVS and FQNEAQ. The length of the CDR3 is 15 residues. V lost 0 bases and J 8 bases, leaving 16 bases between the germline ends. The CDR3 nucleotides are TGTGCCAGCAGCTTAGCACCGGCGGACAAGGGCGGCTACACCTTC. Translation: CASSLAPADKGGYTF.

This clonotype occurred a few times. The V call is TRBV20-1, the J call TRBJ2-3, with a possible D match to TRBD2 (6 bases). In germline, CDR1 is DFQATT, CDR2 SNEGSKA (reference sequence). V lost 0 bases to trimming and J lost 3 bases, with 13 bases between them. This CDR3 has 15 residues. This chain's CDR3 is CSAREGTGETDTQYF. As DNA, the CDR3 is TGCAGTGCTAGAGAGGGGACGGGAGAGACAGATACGCAGTATTTT.

In this sample, this clonotype turned up a few times. V and J are TRBV10-3 and TRBJ1-2, with D possibly TRBD1 on 5 matching bases. Trimming stripped 8 bases from V and 6 bases from J, with 13 bases between. The V gene's germline CDR1 is ENHRY and CDR2 SYGVKD. CDR3 length: 12 amino acids. CDR3 sequence (DNA): TGTGCCATCGGGGACGCCTTAGATGGCTACACCTTC. Its translation: CAIGDALDGYTF.

The rearrangement joins TRBV12-3 or TRBV12-4 to TRBJ2-7; 10 nucleotides line up with TRBD2. This CDR3 is 14 amino acids long. V was pared by 4 bases and J by 7 bases, with 7 bases of the junction left unmatched. As DNA, the CDR3 is TGTGCCAGCAGTTCAGCGGGAGGGCCGGGGGAGCAGTACTTC. It encodes CASSSAGGPGEQYF.

The chain links TRBV9 to TRBJ1-2; TRBD1 matches 10 bases. The V segment lost 4 bases and the J segment 7 bases; nucleotides outside the gene matches: 13. The germline V gene encodes CDR1 SGDLS and CDR2 YYNGEE. The CDR3 has 16 amino acids. The DNA for the CDR3 is TGTGCCAGCAGCTTCTCTCCAGGGACAGGGGAAGGTGGCTACACCTTC. Translating it yields CASSFSPGTGEGGYTF. The full variable domain, in which reference TRBV9 and TRBJ1-2 provide the parts outside the CDR3, is DSGVTQTPKHLITATGQRVTLRCSPRSGDLSVYWYQQSLDQGLQFLIQYYNGEERAKGNILERFSAQQFPDLHSELNLSSLELGDSALYFCASSFSPGTGEGGYTFGSGTRLTVV.

In this sample, this clonotype turned up a few times. Since a much larger clone is just one base distant, this may be a read error. CDR3 protein: CASSLNGISSYGQYF. DNA for the CDR3: TGTGCCAGCAGCTTAAACGGGATAAGCTCCTACGGGCAGTACTTC. The chain has TRBV7-3 and TRBJ2-7, with D perhaps matching TRBD2 (5 bases). The CDR3 consists of 15 residues. Germline V gene lookup returns CDR1 SGHTA and CDR2 FQGTGA.